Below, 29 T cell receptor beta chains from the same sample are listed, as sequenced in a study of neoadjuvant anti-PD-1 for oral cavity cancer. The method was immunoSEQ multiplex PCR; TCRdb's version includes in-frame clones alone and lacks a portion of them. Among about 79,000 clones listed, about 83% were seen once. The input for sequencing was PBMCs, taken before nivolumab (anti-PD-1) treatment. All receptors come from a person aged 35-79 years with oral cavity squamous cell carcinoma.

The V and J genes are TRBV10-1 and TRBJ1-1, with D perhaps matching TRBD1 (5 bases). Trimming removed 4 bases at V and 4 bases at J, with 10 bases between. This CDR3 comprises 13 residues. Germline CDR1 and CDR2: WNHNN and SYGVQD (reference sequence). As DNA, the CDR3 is TGCGCCAGCAGTGCCGGGGGGGTCACTGAAGCTTTCTTT. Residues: CASSAGGVTEAFF.

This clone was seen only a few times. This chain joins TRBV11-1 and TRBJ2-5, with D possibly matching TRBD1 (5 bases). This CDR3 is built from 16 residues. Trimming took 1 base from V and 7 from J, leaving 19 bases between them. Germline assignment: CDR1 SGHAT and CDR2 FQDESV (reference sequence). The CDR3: CASSLVQPTLQGTQYF. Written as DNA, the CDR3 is TGTGCCAGCAGCTTAGTCCAGCCTACCCTTCAGGGGACCCAGTACTTC.

For the CDR3, the DNA is TGTGCCACCAGCAGGACGTGGGGGGAAAATGAAAAACTGTTTTTT. Amino acids: CATSRTWGENEKLFF. The chain joins TRBV15 to TRBJ1-4, with D perhaps TRBD1 (5 bases). The V end was cut by 3 bases, the J end by 5 bases, with 13 bases between. The germline CDR1 and CDR2 sequences are LNHNV and YYDKDF (reference sequence). This CDR3 comprises 15 residues.

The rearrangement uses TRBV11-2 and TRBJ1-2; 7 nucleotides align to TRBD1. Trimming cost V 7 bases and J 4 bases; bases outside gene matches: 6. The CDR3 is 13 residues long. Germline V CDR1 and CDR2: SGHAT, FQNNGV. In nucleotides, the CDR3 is TGTGCCAGCACCAACAGGGGCGGCTATGGCTACACCTTC. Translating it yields CASTNRGGYGYTF.

CDR3 coding DNA: TGCGCCAGCAGCCATAGACCAGCTAGAGGCCAAGAGACCCAGTACTTC. The encoded protein is CASSHRPARGQETQYF. The genes are TRBV4-1 and TRBJ2-5; D gene unclear. The CDR3 is 16 residues long. With 3 bases removed from V and 1 base from J, the gap between germline ends came to 15 bases. Germline assignment: CDR1 MGHRA and CDR2 YSYEKL.

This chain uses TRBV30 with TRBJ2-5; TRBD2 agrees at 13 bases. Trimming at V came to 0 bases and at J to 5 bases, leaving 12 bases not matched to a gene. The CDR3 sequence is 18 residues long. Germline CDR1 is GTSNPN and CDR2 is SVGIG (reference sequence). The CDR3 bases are TGTGCCTGGAGTGTACTTGGATCAACTAGCGGGAGGGCCGAGACCCAGTACTTC. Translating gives CAWSVLGSTSGRAETQYF.

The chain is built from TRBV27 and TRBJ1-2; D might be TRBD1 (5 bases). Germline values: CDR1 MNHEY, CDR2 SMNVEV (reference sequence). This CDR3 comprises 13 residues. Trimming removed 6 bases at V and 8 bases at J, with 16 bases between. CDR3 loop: CASSAGRAGGYTF. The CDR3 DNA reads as TGTGCCAGCAGCGCGGGCAGGGCTGGCGGCTACACCTTC.

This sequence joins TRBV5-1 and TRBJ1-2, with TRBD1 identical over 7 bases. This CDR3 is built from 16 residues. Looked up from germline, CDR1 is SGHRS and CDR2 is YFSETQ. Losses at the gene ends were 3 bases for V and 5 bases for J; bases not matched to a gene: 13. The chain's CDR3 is CASSWGTAGTNYGYTF. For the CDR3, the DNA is TGCGCCAGCAGCTGGGGGACAGCGGGGACAAATTATGGCTACACCTTC.

CDR3: CASSESVVGETQYF. CDR3 DNA: TGTGCCAGCAGTGAATCGGTGGTGGGAGAGACCCAGTACTTC. The rearrangement links TRBV6-1 to TRBJ2-5; no definite D call. The CDR3 consists of 14 residues. The germline V and J ends were trimmed by 2 bases and 4 bases, with 11 bases remaining between them. Germline V gene sequence: CDR1 MNHNS, CDR2 SASEGT.

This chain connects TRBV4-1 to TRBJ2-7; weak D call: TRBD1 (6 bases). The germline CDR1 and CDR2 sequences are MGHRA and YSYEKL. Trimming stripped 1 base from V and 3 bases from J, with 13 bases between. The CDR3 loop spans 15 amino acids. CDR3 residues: CASSQVGQRFYEQYF. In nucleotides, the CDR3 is TGCGCCAGCAGCCAAGTCGGACAGAGATTCTACGAGCAGTACTTC.

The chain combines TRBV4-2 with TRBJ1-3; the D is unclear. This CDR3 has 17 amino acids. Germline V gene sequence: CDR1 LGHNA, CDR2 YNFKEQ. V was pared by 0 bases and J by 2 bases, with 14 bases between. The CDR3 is CASSQDRAREAGNTIYF. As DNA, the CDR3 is TGTGCCAGCAGCCAAGATCGAGCAAGAGAAGCTGGAAACACCATATATTTT.

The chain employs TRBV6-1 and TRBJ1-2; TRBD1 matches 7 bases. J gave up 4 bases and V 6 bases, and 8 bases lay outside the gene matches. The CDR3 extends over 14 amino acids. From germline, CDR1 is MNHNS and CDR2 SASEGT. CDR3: CASSVEGAGYGYTF. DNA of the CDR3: TGTGCCAGCAGCGTCGAGGGGGCTGGCTATGGCTACACCTTC.

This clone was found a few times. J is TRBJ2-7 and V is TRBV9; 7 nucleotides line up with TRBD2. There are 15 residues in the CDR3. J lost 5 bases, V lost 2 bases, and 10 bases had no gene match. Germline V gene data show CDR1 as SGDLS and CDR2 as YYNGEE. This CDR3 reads CASSVGGTTLDEQYF. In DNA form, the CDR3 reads TGTGCCAGCAGCGTGGGAGGGACCACCTTGGACGAGCAGTACTTC.

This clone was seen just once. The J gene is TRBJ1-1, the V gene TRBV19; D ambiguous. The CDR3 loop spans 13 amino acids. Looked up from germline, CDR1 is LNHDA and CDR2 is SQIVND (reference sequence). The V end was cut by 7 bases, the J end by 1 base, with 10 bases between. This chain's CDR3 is CASTLYKNTEAFF. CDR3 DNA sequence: TGTGCCAGTACCCTATATAAGAACACTGAAGCTTTCTTT.

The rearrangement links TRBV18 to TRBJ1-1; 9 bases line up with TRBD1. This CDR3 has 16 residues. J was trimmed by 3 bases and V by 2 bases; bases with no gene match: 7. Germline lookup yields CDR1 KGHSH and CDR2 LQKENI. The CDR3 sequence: CASSPIRRTGDTEAFF. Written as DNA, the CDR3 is TGTGCCAGCTCACCAATTCGGAGGACAGGGGACACTGAAGCTTTCTTT.

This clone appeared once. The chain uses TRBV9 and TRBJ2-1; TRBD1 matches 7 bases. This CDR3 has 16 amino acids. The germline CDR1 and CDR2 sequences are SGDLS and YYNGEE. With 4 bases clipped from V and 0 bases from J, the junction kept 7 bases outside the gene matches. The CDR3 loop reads CASSTEGQSSYNEQFF. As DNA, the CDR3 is TGTGCCAGCAGCACCGAGGGACAGAGCTCCTACAATGAGCAGTTCTTC.

CDR3 in DNA: TGTGCCAGCAGCTTAGACGGGCCCTCGAGTGAGCAGTACTTC. As protein: CASSLDGPSSEQYF. The gene calls are TRBV7-2 and TRBJ2-7; D unclear. CDR1 and CDR2 (germline): SGHTA, FQGNSA. CDR3 length: 14 residues. Trimming took off 1 base at V and 7 bases at J, with 14 bases between the two ends.

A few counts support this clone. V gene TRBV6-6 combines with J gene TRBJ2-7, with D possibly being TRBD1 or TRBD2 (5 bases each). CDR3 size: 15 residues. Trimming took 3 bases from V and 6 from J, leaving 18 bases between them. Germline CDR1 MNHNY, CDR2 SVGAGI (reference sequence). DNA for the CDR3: TGTGCCAGCAGTTATTCCGGGACCCAAAAGGGCGAGCAGTACTTC. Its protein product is CASSYSGTQKGEQYF.

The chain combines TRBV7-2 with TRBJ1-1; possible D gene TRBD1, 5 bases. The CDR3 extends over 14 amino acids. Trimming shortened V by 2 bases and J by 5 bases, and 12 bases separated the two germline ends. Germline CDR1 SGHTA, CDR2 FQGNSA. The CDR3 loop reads CASSLSPSGTEAFF. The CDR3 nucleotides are TGTGCCAGCAGCTTATCACCATCAGGGACTGAAGCTTTCTTT. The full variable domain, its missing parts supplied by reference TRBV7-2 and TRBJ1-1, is GAGVSQSPSNKVTEKGKDVELRCDPISGHTALYWYRQSLGQGLEFLIYFQGNSAPDKSGLPSDRFSAERTGGSVSTLTIQRTQQEDSAVYLCASSLSPSGTEAFFGQGTRLTVV.

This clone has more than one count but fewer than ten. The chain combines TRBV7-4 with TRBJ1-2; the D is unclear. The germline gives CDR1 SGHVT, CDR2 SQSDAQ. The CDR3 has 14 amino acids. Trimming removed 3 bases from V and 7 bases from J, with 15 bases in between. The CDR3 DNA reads TGTGCCAGCAGCTTGGTGAGTACCCTCGGTGGCTACACCTTC. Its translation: CASSLVSTLGGYTF.

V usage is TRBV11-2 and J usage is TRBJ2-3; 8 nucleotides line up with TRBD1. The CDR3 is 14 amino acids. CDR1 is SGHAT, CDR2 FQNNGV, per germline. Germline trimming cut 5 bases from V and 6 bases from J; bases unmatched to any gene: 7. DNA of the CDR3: TGTGCCAGCAGCACTGGACAGGGATATGATACGCAGTATTTT. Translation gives CASSTGQGYDTQYF.

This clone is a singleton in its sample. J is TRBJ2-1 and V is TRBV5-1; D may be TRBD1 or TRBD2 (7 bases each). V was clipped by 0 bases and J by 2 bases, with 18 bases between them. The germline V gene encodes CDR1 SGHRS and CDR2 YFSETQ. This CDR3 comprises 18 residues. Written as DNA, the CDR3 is TGCGCCAGCAGCTTGGATTTCGGGTCAGGGGGGGCCTACAATGAGCAGTTCTTC. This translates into CASSLDFGSGGAYNEQFF.

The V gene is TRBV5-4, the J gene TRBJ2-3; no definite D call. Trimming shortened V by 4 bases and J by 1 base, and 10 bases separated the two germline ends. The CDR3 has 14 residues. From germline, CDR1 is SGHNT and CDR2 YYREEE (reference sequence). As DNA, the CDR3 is TGTGCCAGCAGCGAGCAGCTAGGCACAGATACGCAGTATTTT. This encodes CASSEQLGTDTQYF.

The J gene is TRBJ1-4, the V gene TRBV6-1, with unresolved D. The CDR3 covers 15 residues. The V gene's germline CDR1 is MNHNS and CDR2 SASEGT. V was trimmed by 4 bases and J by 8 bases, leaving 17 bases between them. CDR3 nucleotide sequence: TGTGCCAGCAGTGCCAGTGAGGGAGGAAGAGAAAAACTGTTTTTT. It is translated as CASSASEGGREKLFF.

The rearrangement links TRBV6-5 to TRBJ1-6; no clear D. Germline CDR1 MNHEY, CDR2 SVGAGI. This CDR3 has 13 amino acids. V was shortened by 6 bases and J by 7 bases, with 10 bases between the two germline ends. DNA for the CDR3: TGTGCCAGCAGAAACGGACGGAATTCACCCCTCCACTTT. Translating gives CASRNGRNSPLHF.

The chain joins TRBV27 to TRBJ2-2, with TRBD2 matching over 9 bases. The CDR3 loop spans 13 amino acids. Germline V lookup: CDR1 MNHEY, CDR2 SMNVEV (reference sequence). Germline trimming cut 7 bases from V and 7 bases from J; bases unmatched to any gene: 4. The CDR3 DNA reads TGTGCCAGCATTGGTAGCGGGAGCGGGGAGCTGTTTTTT. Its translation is CASIGSGSGELFF.

The chain's CDR3 is CASSRMTGRDGYTF. In DNA, the CDR3 is TGTGCCAGCAGCAGAATGACAGGGAGGGATGGCTACACCTTC. The genes are TRBV6-5 and TRBJ1-2, with 7 nucleotides matching TRBD1. CDR3 length: 14 amino acids. With 6 bases clipped from V and 6 bases from J, the junction kept 10 bases outside the gene matches. Per the germline V gene, CDR1 is MNHEY and CDR2 is SVGAGI.

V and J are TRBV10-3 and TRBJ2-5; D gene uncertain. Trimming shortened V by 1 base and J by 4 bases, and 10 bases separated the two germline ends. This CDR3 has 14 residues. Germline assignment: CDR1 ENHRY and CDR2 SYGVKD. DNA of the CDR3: TGTGCCATCAGTGAGTACGGCCAGCCAGAGACCCAGTACTTC. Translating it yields CAISEYGQPETQYF.

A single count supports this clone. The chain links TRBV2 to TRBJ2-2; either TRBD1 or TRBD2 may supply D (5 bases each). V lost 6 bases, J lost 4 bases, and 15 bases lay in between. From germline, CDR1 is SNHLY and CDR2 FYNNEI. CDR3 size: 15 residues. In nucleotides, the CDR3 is TGTGCCAGCAGGACGAGGGGCGTAATCACCGGGGAGCTGTTTTTT. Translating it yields CASRTRGVITGELFF. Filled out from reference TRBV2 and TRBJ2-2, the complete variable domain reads EPEVTQTPSHQVTQMGQEVILRCVPISNHLYFYWYRQILGQKVEFLVSFYNNEISEKSEIFDDQFSVERPDGSNFTLKIRSTKLEDSAMYFCASRTRGVITGELFFGEGSRLTVL.